The text below deals with one T cell receptor (beta chain). The antigen remains undetermined. Per the germline V gene, CDR1 is MGHRA and CDR2 is YSYEKL. The CDR3 is made up of 15 amino acids. The V segment lost 1 base and the J segment 4 bases; nucleotides outside the gene matches: 6. This sample was taken from a study of T cell responses to AZD1222 COVID-19 vaccine. Study-level points and caveats: Spike as a whole was targeted by vaccine-associated CD4 TCRs, dominant at 160-218 and 743-854. It was only after the peak T cell response that any repertoires were sampled.

Only in-frame clones appear in the TCRdb table, and some are missing; sequencing was by immunoSEQ multiplex PCR. The sample consists of 100,000 or so clones, 75% to 95% of them appearing once. The specimen comprised peripheral blood, sampled on day 0 of AZD1222 vaccination. This clonotype was obtained from an adult in good health. The chain links TRBV4-1 to TRBJ1-2; 7 positions match TRBD1. The CDR3 loop is CASSQGQGVGYGYTF. CDR3 DNA sequence: TGCGCCAGCAGCCAAGGGCAGGGGGTGGGCTATGGCTACACCTTC.